This TCR beta chain was profiled in a study of T cell clonotyping in hematopoietic cell transplantation. Produced via immunoSEQ multiplex PCR; TCRdb's table is partial and in-frame only. The table includes about 10,000 clones, over 70% detected once. The study's findings and limits: After transplant, recipient diversity fell while pathologically expanded clonotypes grew through day 180. At the given depth, recipient repertoires were over 95% de novo clonotypes.

V was trimmed by 0 bases and J by 7 bases, leaving 7 bases between them. Germline assignment: CDR1 MNHNY and CDR2 SVGAGI (reference sequence). The CDR3 is made up of 13 amino acids. Turning to this clone: No antigen is known for it.

V usage is TRBV6-6 and J usage is TRBJ2-1, with D perhaps TRBD1 (5 bases). The sample in question was PBMCs, obtained 30 days after allogeneic stem cell transplant. The receptor was isolated from a female patient aged 35-55 years who had an allogeneic stem cell transplant from a related donor, so T cells may come from the graft donor. Some clones in this sample may be carry-over from other donors' samples. Written as DNA, the CDR3 is TGTGCCAGCAGTTACTCGACAGAGAATGAGCAGTTCTTC. Translated: CASSYSTENEQFF.